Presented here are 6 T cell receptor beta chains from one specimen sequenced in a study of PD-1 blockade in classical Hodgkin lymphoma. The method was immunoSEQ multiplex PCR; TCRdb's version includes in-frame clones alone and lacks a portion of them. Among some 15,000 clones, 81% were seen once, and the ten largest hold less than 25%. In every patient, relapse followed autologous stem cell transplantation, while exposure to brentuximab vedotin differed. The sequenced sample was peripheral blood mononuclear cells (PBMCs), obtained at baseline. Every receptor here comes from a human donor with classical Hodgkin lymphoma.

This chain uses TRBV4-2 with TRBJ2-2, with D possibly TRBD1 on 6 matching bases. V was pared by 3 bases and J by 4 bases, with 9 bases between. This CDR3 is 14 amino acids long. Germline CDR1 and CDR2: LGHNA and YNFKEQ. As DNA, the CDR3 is TGTGCCAGCAGCCAGGCACAGGGCACCGGGGAGCTGTTTTTT. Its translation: CASSQAQGTGELFF.

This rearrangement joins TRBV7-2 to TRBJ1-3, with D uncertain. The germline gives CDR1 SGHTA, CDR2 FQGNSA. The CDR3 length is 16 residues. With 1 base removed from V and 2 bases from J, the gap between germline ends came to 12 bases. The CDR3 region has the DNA TGTGCCAGCAGCTTAGGAGGGATAAAAGCTGGAAACACCATATATTTT. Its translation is CASSLGGIKAGNTIYF.

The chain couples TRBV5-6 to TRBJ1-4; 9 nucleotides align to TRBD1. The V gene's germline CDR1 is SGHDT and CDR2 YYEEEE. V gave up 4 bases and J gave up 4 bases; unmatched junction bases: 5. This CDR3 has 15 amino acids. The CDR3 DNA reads TGTGCCAGCAGCCCGGCGGACAGGGGTAATGAAAAACTGTTTTTT. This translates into CASSPADRGNEKLFF.

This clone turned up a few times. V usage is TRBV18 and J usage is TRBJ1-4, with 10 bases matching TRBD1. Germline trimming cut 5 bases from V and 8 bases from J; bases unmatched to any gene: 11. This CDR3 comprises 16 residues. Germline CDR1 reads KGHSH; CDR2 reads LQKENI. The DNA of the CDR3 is TGTGCCAGCTCATCGGCACGGGGGACAGGGGCCGAAAAACTGTTTTTT. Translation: CASSSARGTGAEKLFF.

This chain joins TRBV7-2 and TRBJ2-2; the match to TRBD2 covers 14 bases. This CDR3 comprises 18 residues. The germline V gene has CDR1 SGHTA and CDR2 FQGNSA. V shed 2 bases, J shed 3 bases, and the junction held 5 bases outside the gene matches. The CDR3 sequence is CASSLKTSGGAYTGELFF. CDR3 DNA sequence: TGTGCCAGCAGCTTAAAGACTAGCGGGGGGGCGTACACCGGGGAGCTGTTTTTT.

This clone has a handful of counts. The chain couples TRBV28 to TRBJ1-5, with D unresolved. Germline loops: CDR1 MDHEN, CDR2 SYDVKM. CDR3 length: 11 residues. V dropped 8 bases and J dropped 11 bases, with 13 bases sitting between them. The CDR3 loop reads CASEDGKAQHF. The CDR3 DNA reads TGTGCCAGCGAGGACGGTAAAGCCCAGCATTTT.